This entry features one T cell receptor (beta chain) sequence. Its antigen is not known. Donors consisted of healthy bone marrow donors. V was shortened by 7 bases and J by 6 bases, with 21 bases between the two germline ends. The CDR3 length is 14 residues. The V gene's germline CDR1 is SQVTM and CDR2 ANQGSEA. This entry is derived from a study of cytomegalovirus exposure and HLA in healthy donors. The study, taken as a whole, reports: Because they were indistinguishable, some V segments, including TRBV6-2 and TRBV6-3, were excluded. In a later analysis, an Asian-associated ancestry cluster reportedly showed fewer N-insertions than the roughly 730-donor mean.

The PCR contained 60 Vbeta and 13 Jbeta primers. Sequenced by immunoSEQ multiplex PCR; TCRdb stores in-frame clones only, minus some. The table records around 150,000 clones, over 60% of them present only once. The gene calls are TRBV29-1 and TRBJ1-2; D is ambiguous. Sequences were obtained from PBMCs. The clonotype originates from a woman under 40 in good health and CMV-seronegative. CDR3 sequence (DNA): TGCAGCGCCTCACCGGGTCATTCAACAAATGGCTACACCTTC. This encodes CSASPGHSTNGYTF.